Below, 30 T cell receptor beta chains from the same sample are listed, as sequenced in a study of shared clonotypes between healthy human individuals. Produced via immunoSEQ multiplex PCR; TCRdb's table is partial and in-frame only. The sample records some 2 million clones, roughly 94% being singletons. The specimen was naive CD4+ T cells sorted from blood. Subset specified: CD45RA+ positively selected. All receptors come from a man between 18 and 29 years old in good health.

This sequence joins TRBV30 and TRBJ1-5, with 9 bases that match TRBD1. This CDR3 has 15 amino acids. The germline V gene encodes CDR1 GTSNPN and CDR2 SVGIG (reference sequence). With 4 bases clipped from V and 1 base from J, the junction kept 5 bases outside the gene matches. The CDR3 coding sequence is TGTGCCTGGAACAGGGGGCTGGGGAGCAATCAGCCCCAGCATTTT. As protein: CAWNRGLGSNQPQHF.

The CDR3 nucleotides read TGCGCCAGCAGCCCCCCGGGACAGGGGGGAGCGTACGAGCAGTACTTC. Protein: CASSPPGQGGAYEQYF. V and J are TRBV4-1 and TRBJ2-7; TRBD1 matches at 11 bases. The CDR3 totals 16 residues. In germline, CDR1 is MGHRA, CDR2 YSYEKL. With V trimmed by 4 bases and J by 4 bases, 9 bases remained unmatched.

The chain combines TRBV13 with TRBJ2-2; D tentatively fits TRBD1 or TRBD2 (6 bases each). Germline V lookup: CDR1 PRHDT, CDR2 FYEKMQ (reference sequence). The CDR3 has 16 amino acids. Trimming left V 0 bases short and J 4 bases short, with 12 bases between. In DNA form, the CDR3 reads TGTGCCAGCAGCTTAGGTGGGGGGCGCGGCACCGGGGAGCTGTTTTTT. Encoded protein: CASSLGGGRGTGELFF.

The chain recombines TRBV18 with TRBJ2-7; D not certain. V lost 3 bases to trimming and J lost 0 bases, with 12 bases between them. CDR3 length: 15 residues. Germline V gene sequence: CDR1 KGHSH, CDR2 LQKENI. In DNA, the CDR3 is TGTGCCAGCTCACCGATGGGGTCGAGCTCCTACGAGCAGTACTTC. Translating it yields CASSPMGSSSYEQYF.

The genes are TRBV5-7 and TRBJ2-2; a possible D gene is TRBD2 (6 bases). TRBV5-7 is flagged as an ORF with uncertain function. Trimming left V 1 base short and J 5 bases short, with 12 bases between. The CDR3 runs 15 residues. In nucleotides, the CDR3 is TGTGCCAGCAGCTTGCAGGTTGGAGGGACCGGGGAGCTGTTTTTT. This codes for CASSLQVGGTGELFF.

This chain joins TRBV13 and TRBJ2-1; D is possibly TRBD2 (6 bases). Trimming removed 5 bases at V and 5 bases at J, with 16 bases between. Germline V gene sequence: CDR1 PRHDT, CDR2 FYEKMQ (reference sequence). The CDR3 is 15 amino acids. The CDR3 is CASSPWRDGDNEQFF. CDR3 bases: TGTGCCAGCAGCCCATGGCGGGATGGGGACAATGAGCAGTTCTTC.

This chain joins TRBV7-2 and TRBJ2-1; 7 bases align to TRBD2. Germline-derived CDR1 and CDR2 are SGHTA and FQGNSA. J gave up 0 bases and V 5 bases, and 7 bases lay outside the gene matches. This CDR3 spans 16 amino acids. CDR3 in amino acids: CASSAPSGSSYNEQFF. The CDR3 nucleotides are TGTGCCAGCAGCGCCCCTAGCGGCAGCTCCTACAATGAGCAGTTCTTC. The whole variable domain, remainder taken from reference TRBV7-2 and TRBJ2-1, is GAGVSQSPSNKVTEKGKDVELRCDPISGHTALYWYRQSLGQGLEFLIYFQGNSAPDKSGLPSDRFSAERTGGSVSTLTIQRTQQEDSAVYLCASSAPSGSSYNEQFFGPGTRLTVL.

The rearrangement joins TRBV5-4 to TRBJ1-2; unclear D gene. The germline V gene encodes CDR1 SGHNT and CDR2 YYREEE (reference sequence). V dropped 1 base and J dropped 4 bases, with 8 bases sitting between them. The CDR3 has 13 residues. Written as DNA, the CDR3 is TGTGCCAGCAGCTTGCCAGGTTTCTATGGCTACACCTTC. Amino acids: CASSLPGFYGYTF.

The chain carries TRBV10-3 and TRBJ2-3; D may match TRBD1 or TRBD2 (5 bases each). Germline CDR1 is ENHRY and CDR2 is SYGVKD. V gave up 9 bases and J gave up 1 base, with 8 bases separating them. The CDR3 spans 12 residues. The CDR3 DNA follows: TGTGCCATTGGGGGAGGCACAGATACGCAGTATTTT. Protein sequence: CAIGGGTDTQYF.

J is TRBJ2-3 and V is TRBV25-1; 8 nucleotides agree with TRBD1. CDR1 and CDR2 (germline): MGHDK, SYGVNS. The J segment lost 4 bases and the V segment lost 4 bases, leaving 7 bases of the junction unmatched. The CDR3 sequence is 15 residues long. CDR3 bases: TGTGCCAGCAGTGTCCGGGACAGGTATTCAGATACGCAGTATTTT. This translates into CASSVRDRYSDTQYF.

This chain joins TRBV7-2 and TRBJ1-5; D unresolved. This CDR3 comprises 14 residues. V was cut by 8 bases and J by 3 bases, with 14 bases left in between. The germline V gene has CDR1 SGHTA and CDR2 FQGNSA. CDR3 DNA sequence: TGTGCCAGCTCTGCCAGCGGGTTCAATCAGCCCCAGCATTTT. Its translation: CASSASGFNQPQHF.

This sequence joins TRBV11-3 and TRBJ2-2, with D hard to call. CDR1 and CDR2 from the germline V gene are SGHNT and YENEEA. V was shortened by 0 bases and J by 1 base, with 3 bases between the two germline ends. CDR3 length: 14 amino acids. The CDR3 region is CASSLEENTGELFF. The CDR3 region has the DNA TGTGCCAGCAGCTTAGAAGAGAACACCGGGGAGCTGTTTTTT.

DNA for the CDR3: TGTGCCAGCAGCTTTGGTGTGGCCTACGAGCAGTACTTC. It is translated as CASSFGVAYEQYF. The chain is built from TRBV7-2 and TRBJ2-7; D ambiguous. Deletions cut 3 bases from V and 2 bases from J, with 8 bases between. Germline V gene data show CDR1 as SGHTA and CDR2 as FQGNSA. CDR3 length equals 13 residues.

The chain joins TRBV10-3 to TRBJ1-4; D gene ambiguous. Looked up from germline, CDR1 is ENHRY and CDR2 is SYGVKD. This CDR3 is built from 15 residues. V lost 2 bases, J lost 0 bases, and 7 bases lay in between. The CDR3 DNA reads TGTGCCATCAGTGAGGCAATATCAACTAATGAAAAACTGTTTTTT. Its protein is CAISEAISTNEKLFF.

The chain is built from TRBV5-3 and TRBJ1-2, with D possibly matching TRBD1 (6 bases). TRBV5-3 is sorted into the ORF group, with uncertain function. Trimming removed 10 bases at V and 4 bases at J, with 20 bases between. The CDR3 totals 14 residues. The CDR3 spells CAGPTNREIYGYTF. CDR3 coding DNA: TGTGCCGGACCAACGAACAGGGAAATCTATGGCTACACCTTC.

The chain combines TRBV7-8 with TRBJ1-1, with TRBD1 identical over 7 bases. CDR1 and CDR2 from the germline V gene are SGHVS and FQNEAQ. The junction had 7 bases not matched to a gene; V was cut back by 5 bases and J by 1 base. CDR3 length: 15 residues. In DNA, the CDR3 is TGTGCCAGCAGCGCAGCCGGGACAGCGAACACTGAAGCTTTCTTT. This translates into CASSAAGTANTEAFF.

The chain carries TRBV30 and TRBJ1-2; 7 bases map to TRBD1. Germline assignment: CDR1 GTSNPN and CDR2 SVGIG (reference sequence). Trimming removed 1 base from V and 6 bases from J; junction bases left unmatched: 8. CDR3 length equals 14 residues. CDR3 nucleotide sequence: TGTGCCTGGAGTGGGGGCAAGGGGGCAGATGGCTACACCTTC. Translation gives CAWSGGKGADGYTF.

J is TRBJ2-1 and V is TRBV18, with a possible D match to TRBD1 (7 bases). The V gene lost 4 bases and the J gene lost 7 bases, with 17 bases spanning the gap. Germline V gene data show CDR1 as KGHSH and CDR2 as LQKENI. This CDR3 comprises 15 residues. CDR3 in DNA: TGTGCCAGCTCACAGGGGGCGGGACAGACAAATGAGCAGTTCTTC. Translated: CASSQGAGQTNEQFF.

This sequence joins TRBV5-1 and TRBJ2-2, with 11 bases matching TRBD2. The germline V gene encodes CDR1 SGHRS and CDR2 YFSETQ. With 6 bases clipped from V and 4 bases from J, the junction kept 2 bases outside the gene matches. CDR3 length: 14 amino acids. DNA of the CDR3: TGCGCCAGCACGGGACTAGCGGTCACCGGGGAGCTGTTTTTT. Translating it yields CASTGLAVTGELFF.

The sample holds a few counts of this clone. V usage is TRBV6-5 and J usage is TRBJ1-5; weak D call: TRBD1 (5 bases). CDR3 length: 14 amino acids. The germline V gene encodes CDR1 MNHEY and CDR2 SVGAGI. V lost 2 bases, J lost 5 bases, and 10 bases lay in between. The CDR3 is CASSYGAGYQPQHF. CDR3 in DNA: TGTGCCAGCAGTTACGGGGCAGGGTATCAGCCCCAGCATTTT.

The chain is built from TRBV5-4 and TRBJ2-7, with 7 nucleotides matching TRBD1. Germline CDR1 reads SGHNT; CDR2 reads YYREEE (reference sequence). The ends lost 3 bases at V and 4 bases at J; junction bases unmatched: 10. The CDR3 has 15 amino acids. The CDR3 nucleotides are TGTGCCAGCAGCTCAAGACAGGGAACGGAGTACGAGCAGTACTTC. The encoded protein is CASSSRQGTEYEQYF.

The rearrangement joins TRBV5-1 to TRBJ2-1; 7 nucleotides line up with TRBD1. The CDR3 loop spans 19 amino acids. Trimming at V came to 0 bases and at J to 15 bases, leaving 27 bases not matched to a gene. In germline, CDR1 is SGHRS, CDR2 YFSETQ. The CDR3 sequence: CASSLGVSGQTGLPRQSFF. Written as DNA, the CDR3 is TGCGCCAGCAGCTTGGGGGTTTCGGGACAGACTGGCCTCCCGCGGCAATCGTTCTTC.

This clone was observed a single time. The chain joins TRBV6-5 to TRBJ2-7; D is perhaps TRBD2 (5 bases). CDR3 length: 15 residues. Germline loops: CDR1 MNHEY, CDR2 SVGAGI. The V gene lost 2 bases and the J gene lost 2 bases, with 13 bases spanning the gap. CDR3 nucleotides: TGTGCCAGCAGTTACGGCCGAACAGCGGCCTACGAGCAGTACTTC. Translated, it gives CASSYGRTAAYEQYF.

The chain is built from TRBV4-3 and TRBJ2-5; maybe TRBD1 (5 bases). The germline CDR1 and CDR2 sequences are LGHNA and YSLEER. The CDR3 consists of 15 residues. Trimming removed 1 base at V and 3 bases at J, with 12 bases between. The CDR3 sequence: CASSQAEAGKETQYF. CDR3 DNA: TGCGCCAGCAGCCAAGCTGAGGCAGGGAAAGAGACCCAGTACTTC.

The CDR3 here is CASSSGNTGELFF. The CDR3 nucleotides are TGTGCCAGCAGCAGTGGTAACACCGGGGAGCTGTTTTTT. The chain links TRBV6-1 to TRBJ2-2; D gene ambiguous. The CDR3 runs to 13 residues. V lost 6 bases, J lost 2 bases, and 7 bases lay in between. Per germline, CDR1 MNHNS and CDR2 SASEGT.

V usage is TRBV18 and J usage is TRBJ2-5, with D tentatively TRBD1 or TRBD2 (5 bases each). The germline V and J ends were trimmed by 4 bases and 0 bases, with 15 bases remaining between them. The germline V gene encodes CDR1 KGHSH and CDR2 LQKENI. The CDR3 sequence is 16 residues long. CDR3 coding DNA: TGTGCCAGCTCACGAGGGTGGTCAGGGAACCAAGAGACCCAGTACTTC. This sequence encodes CASSRGWSGNQETQYF.

The rearrangement joins TRBV2 to TRBJ1-1; a possible D gene is TRBD1 (5 bases). Germline V gene data show CDR1 as SNHLY and CDR2 as FYNNEI. The V and J ends lost 7 bases and 5 bases respectively, with 26 bases between them. The CDR3 is 17 residues long. CDR3 sequence: CASIGQGRLTPRTEAFF. In nucleotides, the CDR3 is TGTGCCAGCATCGGCCAGGGCAGATTAACCCCCAGAACTGAAGCTTTCTTT. The full variable domain, with the rest looked up from reference TRBV2 and TRBJ1-1, is EPEVTQTPSHQVTQMGQEVILRCVPISNHLYFYWYRQILGQKVEFLVSFYNNEISEKSEIFDDQFSVERPDGSNFTLKIRSTKLEDSAMYFCASIGQGRLTPRTEAFFGQGTRLTVV.

The gene calls are TRBV5-6 and TRBJ2-1; D is undetermined. The CDR3 runs to 12 residues. Between the trimmed V and J ends, which lost 2 bases and 4 bases, there was a span of 4 bases. The germline V gene encodes CDR1 SGHDT and CDR2 YYEEEE. CDR3: CASSFRYNEQFF. CDR3 sequence (DNA): TGTGCCAGCAGCTTCCGGTACAATGAGCAGTTCTTC. Complete variable domain (other parts from reference TRBV5-6 and TRBJ2-1): DAGVTQSPTHLIKTRGQQVTLRCSPKSGHDTVSWYQQALGQGPQFIFQYYEEEERQRGNFPDRFSGHQFPNYSSELNVNALLLGDSALYLCASSFRYNEQFFGPGTRLTVL.

The chain carries TRBV6-6 and TRBJ2-7; D is unclear. Trimming cost V 4 bases and J 2 bases, with 15 bases left between them. The CDR3 runs 15 residues. Germline lookup yields CDR1 MNHNY and CDR2 SVGAGI (reference sequence). The CDR3 loop is CASSFGRPEAYEQYF. Here the CDR3 DNA reads TGTGCCAGCAGTTTCGGACGGCCCGAAGCCTACGAGCAGTACTTC.

As to this clone: Other DNA sequences from this sample encode an identical CDR3 as well. The chain employs TRBV5-1 and TRBJ2-1; no clear D gene. With 0 bases removed from V and 0 bases from J, the gap between germline ends came to 10 bases. The germline gives CDR1 SGHRS, CDR2 YFSETQ. This CDR3 has 16 residues. Here the CDR3 reads CASSLVGASSYNEQFF. In DNA, the CDR3 is TGCGCCAGCAGCTTGGTGGGCGCCAGCTCCTACAATGAGCAGTTCTTC.